These 29 T cell receptor beta chains were all obtained from the same sample, sequenced in a study of CD8 T cells in ankylosing spondylitis. Via MiXCR, TCRdb re-called the 5' RACE reads, giving one row per CDR3 protein. The sample carries approximately 100,000 distinct CDR3 sequences, approximately 25% recorded once. Sequencing used synovial fluid, either unsorted or a sorted T cell fraction (not recorded which). The receptors shown here come from a male donor with ankylosing spondylitis.

This sequence joins TRBV20-1 and TRBJ2-3; D may be TRBD2 (6 bases). Germline values: CDR1 DFQATT, CDR2 SNEGSKA (reference sequence). CDR3 size: 15 residues. V was shortened by 3 bases and J by 4 bases, with 17 bases between the two germline ends. The CDR3 loop reads CSASVAGRFADTQYF. CDR3 coding DNA: TGCAGTGCTAGCGTGGCGGGACGGTTTGCAGATACGCAGTATTTT.

This clonotype was detected many times. The V and J genes are TRBV12-3 or TRBV12-4 and TRBJ2-7; a possible D gene is TRBD1 (5 bases). CDR3 length equals 14 residues. Trimming left V 1 base short and J 5 bases short, with 12 bases between. The CDR3 spells CASSLGQHPDEQYV. As DNA, the CDR3 is TGTGCCAGCAGTTTAGGACAGCACCCCGACGAGCAGTACGTC.

In its sample, this clonotype was seen a few times. The genes are TRBV11-2 and TRBJ2-1, with D possibly matching TRBD2 (5 bases). CDR3 length: 16 amino acids. Germline CDR1 is SGHAT and CDR2 is FQNNGV. V lost 2 bases and J lost 2, with 13 bases in between. In DNA, the CDR3 is TGTGCCAGCAGCTTAAGGTTCGAAGCGGCCTACAATGAGCAGTTCTTC. It codes for CASSLRFEAAYNEQFF.

This clonotype has more than one count but fewer than ten. V usage is TRBV5-1 and J usage is TRBJ1-4; tentatively, D is TRBD1 (6 bases). The CDR3 sequence is 14 residues long. Germline V CDR1 and CDR2: SGHRS, YFSETQ. V lost 4 bases, J lost 7 bases, and 14 bases lay in between. The CDR3 sequence: CASSGGQLSEKLFF. The CDR3, as DNA: TGCGCCAGCAGCGGTGGACAGCTCAGTGAAAAACTGTTTTTT.

This chain uses TRBV20-1 with TRBJ2-5; a weak D match, TRBD2 (5 bases). The ends were cut back, 5 bases at V and 5 bases at J, with 18 bases in the middle. Germline CDR1 DFQATT, CDR2 SNEGSKA (reference sequence). The CDR3 runs 14 residues. CDR3 DNA: TGCAGTGCTGGGGTTCTCAAGGGAGCGGAGACCCAGTACTTC. This encodes CSAGVLKGAETQYF.

The genes are TRBV5-1 and TRBJ2-5; no clear D. Germline assignment: CDR1 SGHRS and CDR2 YFSETQ. The CDR3 loop spans 14 amino acids. Trimming took 0 bases from V and 4 from J, leaving 10 bases between them. Here the CDR3 DNA reads TGCGCCAGCAGCTTGGGGCCAACCGGAGAGACCCAGTACTTC. The encoded protein is CASSLGPTGETQYF.

The V gene is TRBV12-3 or TRBV12-4, the J gene TRBJ2-3, with 8 bases matching TRBD2. CDR3 size: 14 residues. V shed 6 bases, J shed 3 bases, and the junction held 5 bases outside the gene matches. CDR3 sequence: CASSMGLVTDTQYF. The CDR3 nucleotides are TGTGCCAGCAGCATGGGACTAGTAACAGATACGCAGTATTTT.

The rearrangement links TRBV24-1 to TRBJ2-1; D gene uncertain. Germline V gene data show CDR1 as KGHDR and CDR2 as SFDVKD. This CDR3 contains 14 residues. V was trimmed by 4 bases and J by 10 bases, leaving 16 bases between them. CDR3 loop: CATSDPTKEWEQFF. The CDR3 DNA reads TGTGCCACCAGTGACCCCACCAAGGAGTGGGAGCAGTTCTTC.

The gene calls are TRBV29-1 and TRBJ2-3; no clear D. Trimming pared 1 base from V and 5 bases from J, leaving 7 bases between. This CDR3 is 12 amino acids long. Germline V lookup: CDR1 SQVTM, CDR2 ANQGSEA. CDR3 DNA: TGCAGCGTTGAAGGCCCAATAGATACGCAGTATTTT. Residues: CSVEGPIDTQYF.

The V and J genes are TRBV4-2 and TRBJ2-5; 7 bases fit TRBD2. Germline V gene sequence: CDR1 LGHNA, CDR2 YNFKEQ. The CDR3 is made up of 14 amino acids. Trimming at V came to 2 bases and at J to 6 bases, leaving 6 bases not matched to a gene. DNA for the CDR3: TGTGCCAGCAGCCAACGGACTAGTTTTCAGACCCAGTACTTC. Translation: CASSQRTSFQTQYF.

V is TRBV4-1 and J is TRBJ2-3, with 12 bases that match TRBD2. The V gene's germline CDR1 is MGHRA and CDR2 YSYEKL. CDR3 length: 16 residues. V lost 4 bases, J lost 2 bases, and 4 bases stayed unmatched. The CDR3 DNA sequence: TGCGCCAGCAGCCGCGGACTAGCGGGGAACACAGATACGCAGTATTTT. Residues: CASSRGLAGNTDTQYF.

This clonotype was observed many times. This rearrangement joins TRBV25-1 to TRBJ1-5; TRBD1 is a possible D gene (5 bases). The CDR3 length is 16 residues. CDR1 MGHDK and CDR2 SYGVNS come from the germline V gene. V was pared by 4 bases and J by 3 bases, with 16 bases between. The CDR3 DNA sequence: TGTGCCAGCAGTGGTTTTGAAGGGGAGGACAATCAGCCCCAGCATTTT. Protein product: CASSGFEGEDNQPQHF. Full variable domain (outside the CDR3, taken from reference TRBV25-1 and TRBJ1-5): EADIYQTPRYLVIGTGKKITLECSQTMGHDKMYWYQQDPGMELHLIHYSYGVNSTEKGDLSSESTVSRIRTEHFPLTLESARPSHTSQYLCASSGFEGEDNQPQHFGDGTRLSIL.

This clonotype was observed a handful of times. This rearrangement joins TRBV7-2 to TRBJ2-2; D call uncertain. The V end lost 5 bases, the J end lost 6 bases, and 16 bases lay between the germline ends. The CDR3 runs 15 residues. Germline CDR1 SGHTA, CDR2 FQGNSA. The DNA of the CDR3 is TGTGCCAGCAGCCCACTGCCGGAACCGTCCGGGGAGCTGTTTTTT. It specifies CASSPLPEPSGELFF.

This clonotype was counted at least ten times. The chain employs TRBV20-1 and TRBJ1-5, with D possibly TRBD1 on 6 matching bases. Trimming removed 6 bases at V and 0 bases at J, with 12 bases between. CDR3 size: 14 residues. Germline-derived CDR1 and CDR2 are DFQATT and SNEGSKA (reference sequence). The CDR3 region is CSAEGGVSNQPQHF. DNA of the CDR3: TGCAGTGCAGAGGGGGGGGTTAGCAATCAGCCCCAGCATTTT.

This chain links TRBV12-3 or TRBV12-4 with TRBJ2-5, with 7 bases that match TRBD2. The CDR3 covers 14 residues. The V gene end was trimmed by 3 bases and the J gene end by 5 bases; junction bases not matched to a gene: 6. The CDR3 region has the DNA TGTGCCAGCAGTTTGAGCGGGACGAGGGAGACCCAGTACTTC. Translating gives CASSLSGTRETQYF.

This clonotype was seen only a few times. The chain combines TRBV20-1 with TRBJ2-3; D remains unclear. Germline V gene sequence: CDR1 DFQATT, CDR2 SNEGSKA (reference sequence). CDR3 length: 12 residues. The CDR3 sequence: CSASESTDTQYF. The CDR3 DNA reads TGCAGCGCCAGCGAGAGCACAGATACGCAGTATTTT.

This sequence joins TRBV25-1 and TRBJ2-1, with D perhaps TRBD1 or TRBD2 (5 bases each). The CDR3 extends over 13 amino acids. Germline CDR1 and CDR2: MGHDK and SYGVNS. The germline V and J ends were trimmed by 0 bases and 7 bases, with 7 bases remaining between them. CDR3: CASSEYGGNEQFF. CDR3 nucleotide sequence: TGTGCCAGCAGTGAATATGGGGGAAATGAGCAGTTCTTC.

This clonotype has more than one count but fewer than ten. This CDR3 is CACPRWGLFHKRTGELFF. In DNA form, the CDR3 reads TGTGCCTGCCCACGATGGGGACTTTTCCATAAGAGGACCGGGGAGCTGTTTTTT. V is TRBV30 and J is TRBJ2-2; D possibly corresponds to TRBD2 (6 bases). The length of the CDR3 is 18 residues. The V end was cut by 6 bases, the J end by 5 bases, with 28 bases between. Germline V gene sequence: CDR1 GTSNPN, CDR2 SVGIG (reference sequence).

The chain recombines TRBV2 with TRBJ2-2; D is possibly TRBD1 (5 bases). From germline, CDR1 is SNHLY and CDR2 FYNNEI. This CDR3 comprises 13 residues. V dropped 6 bases and J dropped 5 bases, with 10 bases sitting between them. This CDR3 reads CASSRVTTGELFF. Here the CDR3 DNA reads TGTGCCAGCAGCAGGGTAACGACCGGGGAGCTGTTTTTT.

V usage is TRBV12-3 or TRBV12-4 and J usage is TRBJ1-2; D may be TRBD1 (5 bases). The V end lost 4 bases, the J end lost 3 bases, and 12 bases lay between the germline ends. CDR3 size: 14 residues. As DNA, the CDR3 is TGTGCCAGCAGTTCCTCTATGGGGCACTATGGCTACACCTTC. Translated: CASSSSMGHYGYTF.

The gene calls are TRBV5-1 and TRBJ2-7, with 9 bases that match TRBD1. The CDR3 is 14 residues long. Germline V gene sequence: CDR1 SGHRS, CDR2 YFSETQ. J was trimmed by 7 bases and V by 4 bases; bases with no gene match: 9. This CDR3 reads CASSPGQGDGEQYF. The CDR3 bases are TGCGCCAGCAGCCCGGGACAGGGCGATGGAGAGCAGTACTTC.

This chain uses TRBV5-5 with TRBJ1-5; D is ambiguous. Germline CDR1 and CDR2: SGHKS and YYEKEE (reference sequence). Trimming cost V 0 bases and J 0 bases, with 7 bases left between them. There are 15 residues in the CDR3. In DNA, the CDR3 is TGTGCCAGCAGCTTGGTAGCAGATAGCAATCAGCCCCAGCATTTT. Translated: CASSLVADSNQPQHF.

This clonotype was observed a handful of times. V gene TRBV5-1 combines with J gene TRBJ2-1; no clear D gene. Germline CDR1 SGHRS, CDR2 YFSETQ. The CDR3 loop spans 11 amino acids. Trimming removed 5 bases at V and 10 bases at J, with 10 bases between. The CDR3 is CASRLEGEQFF. The CDR3 DNA follows: TGCGCCAGCAGGTTAGAAGGCGAGCAGTTCTTC.

The chain has TRBV10-3 and TRBJ2-2, with D hard to call. CDR1 ENHRY and CDR2 SYGVKD come from the germline V gene. The CDR3 is 16 amino acids. Trimming pared 3 bases from V and 0 bases from J, leaving 11 bases between. This CDR3 is CAISDRAAANTGELFF. Written as DNA, the CDR3 is TGTGCCATCAGTGATAGGGCAGCTGCGAACACCGGGGAGCTGTTTTTT.

This clonotype was counted ten times or more. The chain recombines TRBV5-1 with TRBJ1-6, with D unresolved. CDR1 is SGHRS and CDR2 is YFSETQ in the germline V gene. The CDR3 totals 14 residues. Trimming pared 0 bases from V and 8 bases from J, leaving 9 bases between. The CDR3: CASSLDQEDSPLHF. The CDR3 coding sequence is TGCGCCAGCAGCTTGGATCAGGAGGATTCACCCCTCCACTTT.

The chain employs TRBV7-9 and TRBJ2-5; the D gene is possibly TRBD1 (5 bases). Germline V lookup: CDR1 SEHNR, CDR2 FQNEAQ (reference sequence). Trimming cost V 2 bases and J 1 base, with 11 bases left between them. There are 15 residues in the CDR3. In DNA, the CDR3 is TGTGCCAGCAGCTTATCCAGGGTGGGCCAAGAGACCCAGTACTTC. The encoded protein is CASSLSRVGQETQYF.

The rearrangement links TRBV5-1 to TRBJ2-1; no clear D gene. CDR1 SGHRS and CDR2 YFSETQ come from the germline V gene. The CDR3 loop spans 13 amino acids. The V end lost 4 bases, the J end lost 5 bases, and 10 bases lay between the germline ends. CDR3 protein: CASSIPVHNEQFF. The DNA of the CDR3 is TGCGCCAGCAGCATACCCGTGCACAATGAGCAGTTCTTC. Combining the CDR3 with reference TRBV5-1 and TRBJ2-1 gives the whole variable domain KAGVTQTPRYLIKTRGQQVTLSCSPISGHRSVSWYQQTPGQGLQFLFEYFSETQRNKGNFPGRFSGRQFSNSRSEMNVSTLELGDSALYLCASSIPVHNEQFFGPGTRLTVL.

The chain recombines TRBV5-1 with TRBJ2-5, with D tentatively TRBD1 (6 bases). The germline gives CDR1 SGHRS, CDR2 YFSETQ. The length of the CDR3 is 12 residues. The ends were cut back, 4 bases at V and 2 bases at J, with 6 bases in the middle. This CDR3 reads CASSQGQETQYF. The DNA of the CDR3 is TGCGCCAGCAGCCAGGGGCAAGAGACCCAGTACTTC.

This clonotype appeared a few times. This chain connects TRBV7-9 to TRBJ2-5, with 8 bases matching TRBD2. With V trimmed by 5 bases and J by 7 bases, 6 bases remained unmatched. The CDR3 spans 13 residues. Per germline, CDR1 SEHNR and CDR2 FQNEAQ (reference sequence). Here the CDR3 DNA reads TGTGCCAGCAGCACGACTAGCGCACCGACCCAGTACTTC. Translation: CASSTTSAPTQYF.